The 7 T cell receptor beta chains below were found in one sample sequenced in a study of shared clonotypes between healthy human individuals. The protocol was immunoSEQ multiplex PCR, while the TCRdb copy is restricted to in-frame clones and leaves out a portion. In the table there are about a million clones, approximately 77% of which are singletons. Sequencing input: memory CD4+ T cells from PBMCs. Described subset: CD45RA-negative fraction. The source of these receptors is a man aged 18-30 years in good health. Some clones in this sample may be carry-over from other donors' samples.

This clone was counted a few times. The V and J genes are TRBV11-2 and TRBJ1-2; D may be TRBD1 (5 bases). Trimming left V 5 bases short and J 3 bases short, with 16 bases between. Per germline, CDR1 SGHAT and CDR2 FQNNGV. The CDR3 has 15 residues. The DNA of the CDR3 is TGTGCCAGCAGCCAGGACACGGGCTTATACTATGGCTACACCTTC. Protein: CASSQDTGLYYGYTF.

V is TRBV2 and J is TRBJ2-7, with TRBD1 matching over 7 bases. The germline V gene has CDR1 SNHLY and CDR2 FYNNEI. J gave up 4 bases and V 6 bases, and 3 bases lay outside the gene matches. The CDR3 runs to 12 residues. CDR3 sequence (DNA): TGTGCCAGCAGCGGACAGGCGTACGAGCAGTACTTC. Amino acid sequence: CASSGQAYEQYF.

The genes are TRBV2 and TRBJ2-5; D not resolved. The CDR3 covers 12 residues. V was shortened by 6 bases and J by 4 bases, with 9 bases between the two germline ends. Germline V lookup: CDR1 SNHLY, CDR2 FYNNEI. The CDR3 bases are TGTGCCAGCAGCCGTCAAGTAGAGACCCAGTACTTC. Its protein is CASSRQVETQYF.

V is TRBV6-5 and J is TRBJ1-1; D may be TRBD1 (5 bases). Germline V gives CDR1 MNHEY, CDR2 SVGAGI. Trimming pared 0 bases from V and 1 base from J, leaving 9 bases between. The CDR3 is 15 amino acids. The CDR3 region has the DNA TGTGCCAGCAGTTACTCGTGGGGGTGGAACACTGAAGCTTTCTTT. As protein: CASSYSWGWNTEAFF.

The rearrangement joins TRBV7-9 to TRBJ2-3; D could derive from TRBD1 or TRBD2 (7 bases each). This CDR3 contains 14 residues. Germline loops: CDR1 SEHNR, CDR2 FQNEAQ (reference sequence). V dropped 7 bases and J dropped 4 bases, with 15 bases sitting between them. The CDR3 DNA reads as TGTGCCAGCACCAGGGGGGGAAACCCAGATACGCAGTATTTT. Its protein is CASTRGGNPDTQYF.

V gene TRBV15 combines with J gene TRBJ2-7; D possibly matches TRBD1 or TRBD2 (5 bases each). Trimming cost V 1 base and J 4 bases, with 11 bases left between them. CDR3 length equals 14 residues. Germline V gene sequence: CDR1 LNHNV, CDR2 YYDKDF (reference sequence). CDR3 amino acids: CATSRAGGVYEQYF. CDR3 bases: TGTGCCACCAGCAGAGCTGGGGGAGTTTACGAGCAGTACTTC.

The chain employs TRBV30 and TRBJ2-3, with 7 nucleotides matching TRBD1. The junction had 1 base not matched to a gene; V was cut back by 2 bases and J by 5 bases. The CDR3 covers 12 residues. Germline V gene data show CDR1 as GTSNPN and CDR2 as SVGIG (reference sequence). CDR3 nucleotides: TGTGCCTGGAGTCGACAGGGAGATACGCAGTATTTT. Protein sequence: CAWSRQGDTQYF.